This T cell receptor (beta chain) was obtained from a study of control samples from healthy donors and cancer patients. The protocol was immunoSEQ multiplex PCR, while the TCRdb copy is restricted to in-frame clones and leaves out a portion. The sample records tens of thousands of clones, roughly nine tenths being singletons. The V end was cut by 6 bases, the J end by 10 bases, with 11 bases between. CDR3 length: 11 amino acids. Germline-derived CDR1 and CDR2 are SGDLS and YYNGEE. The origin of this receptor is a female donor with melanoma. The rearrangement uses TRBV9 and TRBJ2-1; a weak D match, TRBD2 (5 bases). What was sequenced was formalin-fixed, paraffin-embedded tissue. CDR3 residues: CASNFTGEQFF. The DNA of the CDR3 is TGTGCCAGCAACTTCACGGGGGAGCAGTTCTTC.